This T cell receptor beta chain is from a study of vaccination effects on CD4 cells after COVID-19. This table comes from immunoSEQ multiplex PCR, and its TCRdb copy is limited to in-frame clones, with some not included. The repertoire holds 70,000 to 75,000 clones, around 72% seen once, with 4% in the top ten. The CDR3 has 15 residues. Trimming left V 0 bases short and J 5 bases short, with 10 bases between. Germline CDR1 reads LNHDA; CDR2 reads SQIVND (reference sequence). General observations from the study: No early post-infection timepoints were available in the study, which also included few convalescent patients.

Antigen-specific CD4+ T cells were expanded with viral peptide pools in the ViraFEST assay before sequencing. Once cultured for under 11 days, the cells underwent separation to obtain CD4+ T cells. According to the study, vaccine recipients showed no prior SARS-CoV-2 infection and negative nucleocapsid antibodies. For each well, 1.5 million to 2 million PBMC were cultured with 9 to 10 IU/ml IL-2 and roughly 9.2 ug/ml peptides. As concerns this clone: Its specificity is not known.

The receptor was derived from a human donor who received a COVID-19 vaccine. This specimen consisted of CD4+ T cells from PBMCs cultured with HCoV-OC43 spike peptides, obtained before COVID-19 vaccination. Subset indicated: HCoV-OC43 spike overlapping peptide pool stimulation. The V and J genes are TRBV19 and TRBJ2-2; the D is unclear. DNA for the CDR3: TGTGCCAGTAGTATAGATCTGACTTGGACCGGGGAGCTGTTTTTT. Protein sequence: CASSIDLTWTGELFF. The full variable domain, with the rest looked up from reference TRBV19 and TRBJ2-2, is DGGITQSPKYLFRKEGQNVTLSCEQNLNHDAMYWYRQDPGQGLRLIYYSQIVNDFQKGDIAEGYSVSREKKESFPLTVTSAQKNPTAFYLCASSIDLTWTGELFFGEGSRLTVL.